This T cell receptor (beta chain) was identified during a study of CD4 T cells in relation to SARS-CoV-2 and coronaviruses. Whole-study findings and limits: The cross-reactivity analysis covered only spike protein, not other viral proteins.

Before the COVID-19 pandemic, during about 2011-2019, CD4+ T cells were taken from unexposed donors. Isolation of CD4+ T cells took place after approximately 11 days in culture. Testing used SARS-CoV-2 S/N and four cold-coronavirus spikes on unexposed-donor CD4+ T cells, cells permitting. The assay was immunoSEQ multiplex PCR, and TCRdb's table has in-frame clones only and misses some. The data show 20,000 or so clones, around 68% seen once. This clone turned up a few times. Its matching antigen is unknown. The CDR3 has 18 residues. The material sequenced was CD4+ T cells from PBMCs, cultured in vitro. This TCR was recovered from a human donor in good health. The chain carries TRBV21-1 and TRBJ1-2; the table's D call, TRBD1, has no DNA check behind it. TRBV21-1 is a pseudogene. The CDR3 loop reads CASPGQGFMPKTNYGYTF. The CDR3 region has the DNA TGTGCCAGCCCGGGACAGGGTTTTATGCCTAAAACTAACTATGGCTACACCTTC.